These 10 T cell receptor beta chains were all obtained from the same sample, sequenced in a study of cytomegalovirus exposure and HLA in healthy donors. PCR amplification relied on 60 Vbeta primers (plus 13 Jbeta primers). TCRdb's copy holds only in-frame clones and misses some; the assay was immunoSEQ multiplex PCR. This table has 220,000 or so clones, about 78% appearing once. Sequenced: PBMCs. All receptors derive from a male donor in good health and CMV-seronegative.

This clone occurred many times. The J gene is TRBJ2-7, the V gene TRBV7-8; TRBD2 agrees at 8 bases. The CDR3 consists of 14 residues. V was clipped by 5 bases and J by 2 bases; unmatched bases: 5. Per the germline V gene, CDR1 is SGHVS and CDR2 is FQNEAQ. CDR3 sequence (DNA): TGTGCCAGCAGCCTTACTAGCGGAGCCTACGAGCAGTACTTC. Its translation: CASSLTSGAYEQYF.

The chain links TRBV19 to TRBJ2-2, with D possibly TRBD2 on 5 matching bases. The CDR3 contains 22 residues. CDR1 LNHDA and CDR2 SQIVND come from the germline V gene (reference sequence). The germline V and J ends were trimmed by 5 bases and 6 bases, with 37 bases remaining between them. The CDR3 reads CASSAPGQFNREARSGAGELFF. Written as DNA, the CDR3 is TGTGCCAGTAGTGCCCCCGGGCAATTTAACCGGGAAGCCAGATCGGGCGCCGGGGAGCTGTTTTTT.

For the CDR3, the DNA is TGTGCCAGCAGCCAGGGTCTAGCCAAAAACATTCAGTACTTC. Translation: CASSQGLAKNIQYF. The J gene is TRBJ2-4, the V gene TRBV5-5, with D tentatively TRBD1 (5 bases). With 4 bases removed from V and 0 bases from J, the gap between germline ends came to 8 bases. The CDR3 consists of 14 residues. CDR1 is SGHKS, CDR2 YYEKEE, per germline (reference sequence).

This clone was recorded once. The V call is TRBV19, the J call TRBJ2-1; TRBD2 agrees at 8 bases. V trimming: 6 bases; J trimming: 5 bases; junction bases outside the gene matches: 9. This CDR3 contains 15 residues. Germline CDR1 LNHDA, CDR2 SQIVND (reference sequence). The CDR3 here is CASRHLAGGDNEQFF. In nucleotides, the CDR3 is TGTGCCAGTAGACACCTAGCGGGCGGAGACAATGAGCAGTTCTTC. The variable domain in full, with the rest retrieved from reference TRBV19 and TRBJ2-1, is DGGITQSPKYLFRKEGQNVTLSCEQNLNHDAMYWYRQDPGQGLRLIYYSQIVNDFQKGDIAEGYSVSREKKESFPLTVTSAQKNPTAFYLCASRHLAGGDNEQFFGPGTRLTVL.

This clone came up once. The chain combines TRBV27 with TRBJ2-1, with 8 bases aligning to TRBD2. V dropped 3 bases and J dropped 4; count of bases not matched to a gene: 11. The germline gives CDR1 MNHEY, CDR2 SMNVEV (reference sequence). This CDR3 has 17 amino acids. The DNA for the CDR3 is TGTGCCAGCAGTTTCCGGCCAGCGGGAGATGTGTACAATGAGCAGTTCTTC. It yields the protein CASSFRPAGDVYNEQFF.

This rearrangement joins TRBV5-1 to TRBJ2-7; 7 nucleotides line up with TRBD1. The CDR3 totals 14 residues. CDR1 and CDR2 (germline): SGHRS, YFSETQ. The J segment lost 3 bases and the V segment lost 1 base, leaving 4 bases of the junction unmatched. The CDR3 region is CASSLLAGGYEQYF. The CDR3 coding sequence is TGCGCCAGCAGCTTGTTAGCAGGGGGCTACGAGCAGTACTTC.

This clone was picked up one time. The chain has TRBV28 and TRBJ2-2; D uncertain. The CDR3 length is 18 residues. Trimming stripped 1 base from V and 2 bases from J, with 17 bases between. Germline V gene data show CDR1 as MDHEN and CDR2 as SYDVKM. The CDR3 DNA follows: TGTGCCAGCAGTTTATCAGCGTCTGAGGTTATTAACACCGGGGAGCTGTTTTTT. Translated: CASSLSASEVINTGELFF.

The chain is built from TRBV5-1 and TRBJ2-4, with 10 bases lining up with TRBD1. CDR3 size: 15 residues. Germline CDR1 is SGHRS and CDR2 is YFSETQ. After removal of 4 bases from V and 1 base from J, the junction contained 2 bases not matched to a gene. CDR3: CASSAGQGAKNIQYF. CDR3 DNA sequence: TGCGCCAGCAGCGCGGGACAGGGGGCCAAAAACATTCAGTACTTC. The variable domain in full, with the rest retrieved from reference TRBV5-1 and TRBJ2-4, is KAGVTQTPRYLIKTRGQQVTLSCSPISGHRSVSWYQQTPGQGLQFLFEYFSETQRNKGNFPGRFSGRQFSNSRSEMNVSTLELGDSALYLCASSAGQGAKNIQYFGAGTRLSVL.

The V and J genes are TRBV6-6 and TRBJ1-2; 7 bases are shared with TRBD1. Losses at the gene ends were 2 bases for V and 0 bases for J; bases not matched to a gene: 6. Germline loops: CDR1 MNHNY, CDR2 SVGAGI (reference sequence). The CDR3 loop spans 16 amino acids. The CDR3 region has the DNA TGTGCCAGCAGTTACACCCGGGACAGTCCTAACTATGGCTACACCTTC. Residues: CASSYTRDSPNYGYTF.

The chain links TRBV15 to TRBJ2-5; D possibly corresponds to TRBD1 (5 bases). The end of the DNA fits TRBJ2-7 better, so the J call may be wrong. Per the germline V gene, CDR1 is LNHNV and CDR2 is YYDKDF (reference sequence). The CDR3 is 15 residues long. The CDR3 sequence is CATSRDLVRAYEQYF. The CDR3 DNA sequence: TGTGCCACCAGCAGAGATCTCGTCAGGGCCTACGAGCAGTACTTC.